This T cell receptor (beta chain) was identified during a study of T cells in localized non-small cell lung cancer. CDR1 and CDR2 (germline): LNHDA, SQIVND (reference sequence). V lost 6 bases and J lost 5; bases outside the gene matches: 6. The CDR3 is 13 amino acids. TCRdb's table, derived via immunoSEQ multiplex PCR, lists solely in-frame clones and lacks some. The sample shows 2,100 or so clones, approximately 40% of them seen only once. This TCR was sampled from a man aged 40 to 70 with stage I lung adenocarcinoma. The chain links TRBV19 to TRBJ1-1, with TRBD1 matching 7 bases. The specimen was lung tumor tissue, collected before any cancer treatment. CDR3 residues: CASSPTGTTEAFF. CDR3 DNA sequence: TGTGCCAGTAGCCCGACAGGGACTACTGAAGCTTTCTTT.